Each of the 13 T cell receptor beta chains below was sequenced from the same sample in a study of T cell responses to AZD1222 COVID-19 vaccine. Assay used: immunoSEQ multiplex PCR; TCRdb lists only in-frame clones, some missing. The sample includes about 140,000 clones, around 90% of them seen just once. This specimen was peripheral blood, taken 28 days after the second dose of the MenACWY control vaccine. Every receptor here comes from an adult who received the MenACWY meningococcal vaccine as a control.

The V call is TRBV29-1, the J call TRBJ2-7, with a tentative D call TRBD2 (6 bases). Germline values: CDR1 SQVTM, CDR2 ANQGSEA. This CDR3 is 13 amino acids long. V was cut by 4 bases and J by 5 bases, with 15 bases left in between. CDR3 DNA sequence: TGCAGCGTTGTCCCGCCAGGGACTCACGAGCAGTACTTC. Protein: CSVVPPGTHEQYF.

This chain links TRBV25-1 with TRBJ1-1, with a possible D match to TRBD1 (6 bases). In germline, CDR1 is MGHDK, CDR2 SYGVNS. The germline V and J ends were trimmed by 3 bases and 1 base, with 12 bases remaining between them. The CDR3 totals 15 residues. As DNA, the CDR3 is TGTGCCAGCAGTGAGACCAGGGGACAGAACACTGAAGCTTTCTTT. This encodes CASSETRGQNTEAFF. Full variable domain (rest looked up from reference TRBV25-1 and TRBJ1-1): EADIYQTPRYLVIGTGKKITLECSQTMGHDKMYWYQQDPGMELHLIHYSYGVNSTEKGDLSSESTVSRIRTEHFPLTLESARPSHTSQYLCASSETRGQNTEAFFGQGTRLTVV.

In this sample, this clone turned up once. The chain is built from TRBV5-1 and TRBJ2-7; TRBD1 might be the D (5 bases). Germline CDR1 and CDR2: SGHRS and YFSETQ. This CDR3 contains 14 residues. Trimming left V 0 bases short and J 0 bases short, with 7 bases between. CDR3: CASSLGTHSYEQYF. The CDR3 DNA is TGCGCCAGCAGCTTGGGGACACACTCCTACGAGCAGTACTTC.

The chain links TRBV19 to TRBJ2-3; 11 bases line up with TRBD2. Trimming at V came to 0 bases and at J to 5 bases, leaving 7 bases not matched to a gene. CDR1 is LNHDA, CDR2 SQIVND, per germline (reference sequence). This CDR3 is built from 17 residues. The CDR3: CASSIDLLAGVVDTQYF. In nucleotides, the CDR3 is TGTGCCAGTAGTATAGATCTACTAGCGGGAGTGGTAGATACGCAGTATTTT.

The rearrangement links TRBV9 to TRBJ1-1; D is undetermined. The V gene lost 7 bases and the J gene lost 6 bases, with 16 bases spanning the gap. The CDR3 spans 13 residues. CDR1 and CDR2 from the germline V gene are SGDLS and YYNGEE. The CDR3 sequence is CASARMFSAEAFF. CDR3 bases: TGTGCCAGCGCGCGAATGTTTTCCGCTGAAGCTTTCTTT.

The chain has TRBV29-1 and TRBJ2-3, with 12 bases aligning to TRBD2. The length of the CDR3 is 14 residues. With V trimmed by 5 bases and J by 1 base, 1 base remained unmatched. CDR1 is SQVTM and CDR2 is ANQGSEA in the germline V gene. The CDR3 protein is CSVRLAGGTDTQYF. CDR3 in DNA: TGCAGCGTTAGACTAGCGGGAGGCACAGATACGCAGTATTTT.

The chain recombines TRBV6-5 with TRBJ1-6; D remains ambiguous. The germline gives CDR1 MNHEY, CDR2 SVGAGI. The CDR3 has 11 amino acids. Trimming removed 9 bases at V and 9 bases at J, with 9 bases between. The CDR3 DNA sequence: TGTGCCAGGGTACCGCGTTCACCCCTCCACTTT. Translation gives CARVPRSPLHF.

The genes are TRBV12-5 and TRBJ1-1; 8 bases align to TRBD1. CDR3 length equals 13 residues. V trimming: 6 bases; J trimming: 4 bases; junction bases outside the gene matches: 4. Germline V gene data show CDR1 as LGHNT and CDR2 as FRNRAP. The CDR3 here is CASGNTGGTEAFF. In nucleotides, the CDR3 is TGTGCTAGTGGAAACACAGGGGGCACTGAAGCTTTCTTT.

DNA of the CDR3: TGTGCCACCAGCGCGGGGGGCGCGACAGATACGCAGTATTTT. Translated: CATSAGGATDTQYF. The genes are TRBV15 and TRBJ2-3; 8 bases line up with TRBD2. Germline CDR1 LNHNV, CDR2 YYDKDF (reference sequence). CDR3 length: 14 residues. The J segment lost 3 bases and the V segment lost 5 bases, leaving 4 bases of the junction unmatched.

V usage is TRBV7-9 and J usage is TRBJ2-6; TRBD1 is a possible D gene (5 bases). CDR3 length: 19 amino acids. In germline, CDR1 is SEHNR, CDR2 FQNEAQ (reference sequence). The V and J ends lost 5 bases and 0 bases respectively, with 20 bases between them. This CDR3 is CASSHQPQGTLSGANVLTF. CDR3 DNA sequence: TGTGCCAGCAGCCATCAACCTCAGGGAACCCTCTCTGGGGCCAACGTCCTGACTTTC.

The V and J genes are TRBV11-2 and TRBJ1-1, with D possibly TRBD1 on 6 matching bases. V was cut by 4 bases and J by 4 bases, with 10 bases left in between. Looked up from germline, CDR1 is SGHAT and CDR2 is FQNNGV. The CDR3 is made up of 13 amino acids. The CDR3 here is CASSSQGSTEAFF. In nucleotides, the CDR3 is TGTGCCAGCAGCTCCCAGGGGTCCACTGAAGCTTTCTTT.

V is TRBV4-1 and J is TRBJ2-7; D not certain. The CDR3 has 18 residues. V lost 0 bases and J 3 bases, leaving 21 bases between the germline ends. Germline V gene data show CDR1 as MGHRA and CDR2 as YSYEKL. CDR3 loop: CASSQEAPTALIGYEQYF. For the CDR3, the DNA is TGCGCCAGCAGCCAAGAAGCCCCTACAGCCCTAATTGGCTACGAGCAGTACTTC.

The CDR3 loop reads CASSFGRMNTGELFF. Written as DNA, the CDR3 is TGTGCCAGCAGTTTCGGACGGATGAACACCGGGGAGCTGTTTTTT. V is TRBV27 and J is TRBJ2-2, with unresolved D. Germline CDR1 reads MNHEY; CDR2 reads SMNVEV (reference sequence). Trimming removed 3 bases from V and 1 base from J, with 9 bases in between. This CDR3 region has 15 residues.